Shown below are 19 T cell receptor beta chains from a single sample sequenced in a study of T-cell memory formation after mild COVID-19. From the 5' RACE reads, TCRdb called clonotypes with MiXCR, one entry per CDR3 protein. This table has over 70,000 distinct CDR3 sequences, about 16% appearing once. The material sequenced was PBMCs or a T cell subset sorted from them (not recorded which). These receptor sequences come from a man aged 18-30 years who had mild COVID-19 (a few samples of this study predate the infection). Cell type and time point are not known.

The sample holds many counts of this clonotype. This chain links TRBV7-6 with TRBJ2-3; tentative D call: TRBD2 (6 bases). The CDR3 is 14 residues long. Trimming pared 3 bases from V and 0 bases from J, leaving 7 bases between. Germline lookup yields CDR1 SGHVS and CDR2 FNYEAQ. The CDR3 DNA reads TGTGCCAGCAGCTTTAGCGGCAGCACAGATACGCAGTATTTT. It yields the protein CASSFSGSTDTQYF.

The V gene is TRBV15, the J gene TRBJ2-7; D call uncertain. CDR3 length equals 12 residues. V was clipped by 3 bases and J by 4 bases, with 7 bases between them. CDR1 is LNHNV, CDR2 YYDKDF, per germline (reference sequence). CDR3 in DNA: TGTGCCACCAGCAGTCCTAATTACGAGCAGTACTTC. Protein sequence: CATSSPNYEQYF.

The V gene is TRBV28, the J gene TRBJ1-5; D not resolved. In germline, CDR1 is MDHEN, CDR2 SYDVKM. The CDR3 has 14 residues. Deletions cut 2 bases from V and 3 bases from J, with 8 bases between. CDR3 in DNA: TGTGCCAGCAGTTTAGAAATCCACAATCAGCCCCAGCATTTT. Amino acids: CASSLEIHNQPQHF. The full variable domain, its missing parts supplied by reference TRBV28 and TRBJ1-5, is DVKVTQSSRYLVKRTGEKVFLECVQDMDHENMFWYRQDPGLGLRLIYFSYDVKMKEKGDIPEGYSVSREKKERFSLILESASTNQTSMYLCASSLEIHNQPQHFGDGTRLSIL.

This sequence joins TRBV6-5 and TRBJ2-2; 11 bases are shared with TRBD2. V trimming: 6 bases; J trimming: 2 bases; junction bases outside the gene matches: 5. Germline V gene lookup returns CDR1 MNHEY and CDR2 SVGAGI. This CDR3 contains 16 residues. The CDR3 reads CASSPGLAVNTGELFF. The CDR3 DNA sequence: TGTGCCAGCAGCCCGGGACTAGCGGTAAACACCGGGGAGCTGTTTTTT.

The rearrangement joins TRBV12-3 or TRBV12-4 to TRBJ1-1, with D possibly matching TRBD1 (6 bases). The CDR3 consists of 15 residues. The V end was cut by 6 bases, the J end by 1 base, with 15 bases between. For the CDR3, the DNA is TGTGCCAGCAGCGAACTTACAGGGTCGAACACTGAAGCTTTCTTT. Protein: CASSELTGSNTEAFF.

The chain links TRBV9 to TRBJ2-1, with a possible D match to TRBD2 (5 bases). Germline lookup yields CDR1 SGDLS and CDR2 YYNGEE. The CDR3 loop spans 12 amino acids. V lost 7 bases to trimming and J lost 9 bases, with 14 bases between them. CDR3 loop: CASSSTGSEQFF. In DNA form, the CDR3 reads TGTGCCAGCTCCTCCACGGGAAGTGAGCAGTTCTTC.

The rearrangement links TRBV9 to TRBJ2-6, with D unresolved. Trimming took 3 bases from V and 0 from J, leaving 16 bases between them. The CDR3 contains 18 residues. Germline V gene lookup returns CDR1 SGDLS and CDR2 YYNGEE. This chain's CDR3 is CASSGDSTKGSGANVLTF. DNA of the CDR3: TGTGCCAGCAGCGGGGATTCAACCAAGGGCTCTGGGGCCAACGTCCTGACTTTC.

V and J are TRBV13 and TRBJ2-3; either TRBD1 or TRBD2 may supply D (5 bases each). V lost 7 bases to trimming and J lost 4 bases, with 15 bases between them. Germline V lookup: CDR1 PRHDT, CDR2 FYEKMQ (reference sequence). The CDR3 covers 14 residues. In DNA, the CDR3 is TGTGCCAGCACCCACGGGCTGGGGGCAGATACGCAGTATTTT. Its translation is CASTHGLGADTQYF.

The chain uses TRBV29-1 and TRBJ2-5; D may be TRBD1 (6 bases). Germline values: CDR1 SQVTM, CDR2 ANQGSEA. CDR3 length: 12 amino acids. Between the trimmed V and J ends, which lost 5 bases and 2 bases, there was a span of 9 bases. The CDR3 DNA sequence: TGCAGCGTTCGGGACACGCAAGAGACCCAGTACTTC. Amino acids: CSVRDTQETQYF.

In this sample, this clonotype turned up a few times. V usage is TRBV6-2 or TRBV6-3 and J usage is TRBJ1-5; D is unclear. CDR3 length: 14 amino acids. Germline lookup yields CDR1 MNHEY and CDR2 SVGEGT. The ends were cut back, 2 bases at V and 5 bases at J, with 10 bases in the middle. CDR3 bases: TGTGCCAGCAGTTACGGGATCCGGGATCAGCCCCAGCATTTT. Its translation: CASSYGIRDQPQHF.

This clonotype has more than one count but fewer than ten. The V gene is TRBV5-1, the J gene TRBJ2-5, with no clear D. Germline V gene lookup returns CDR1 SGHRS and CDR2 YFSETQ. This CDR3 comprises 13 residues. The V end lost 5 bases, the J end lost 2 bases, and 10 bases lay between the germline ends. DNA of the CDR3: TGCGCCAGCAGGAACCTAGGGCAAGAGACCCAGTACTTC. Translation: CASRNLGQETQYF. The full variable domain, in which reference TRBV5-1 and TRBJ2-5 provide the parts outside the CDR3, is KAGVTQTPRYLIKTRGQQVTLSCSPISGHRSVSWYQQTPGQGLQFLFEYFSETQRNKGNFPGRFSGRQFSNSRSEMNVSTLELGDSALYLCASRNLGQETQYFGPGTRLLVL.

The CDR3 DNA reads TGCAGCGACGTTAGGGGGGCGAACACTGAAGCTTTCTTT. The encoded protein is CSDVRGANTEAFF. The chain has TRBV29-1 and TRBJ1-1; TRBD1 is a possible D gene (6 bases). V was clipped by 7 bases and J by 1 base, with 13 bases between them. This CDR3 comprises 13 residues. Germline-derived CDR1 and CDR2 are SQVTM and ANQGSEA.

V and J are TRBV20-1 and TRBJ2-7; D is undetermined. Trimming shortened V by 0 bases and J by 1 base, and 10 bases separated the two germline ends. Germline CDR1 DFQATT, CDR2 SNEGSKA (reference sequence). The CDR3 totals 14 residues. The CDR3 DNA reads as TGCAGTGCTAGAGATCCCCCGGAGTCCTACGAGCAGTACGTC. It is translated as CSARDPPESYEQYV.

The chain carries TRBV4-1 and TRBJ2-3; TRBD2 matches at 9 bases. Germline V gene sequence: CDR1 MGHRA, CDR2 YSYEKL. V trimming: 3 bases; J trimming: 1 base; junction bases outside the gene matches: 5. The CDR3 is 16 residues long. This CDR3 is CASSQGASGGTDTQYF. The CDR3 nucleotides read TGCGCCAGCAGCCAGGGGGCTAGCGGGGGCACAGATACGCAGTATTTT.

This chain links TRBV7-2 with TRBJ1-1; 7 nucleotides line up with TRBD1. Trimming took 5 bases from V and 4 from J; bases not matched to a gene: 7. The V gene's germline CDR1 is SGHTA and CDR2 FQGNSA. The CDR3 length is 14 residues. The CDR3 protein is CASSTPGTATEAFF. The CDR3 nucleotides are TGTGCCAGCAGCACACCCGGGACAGCCACTGAAGCTTTCTTT.

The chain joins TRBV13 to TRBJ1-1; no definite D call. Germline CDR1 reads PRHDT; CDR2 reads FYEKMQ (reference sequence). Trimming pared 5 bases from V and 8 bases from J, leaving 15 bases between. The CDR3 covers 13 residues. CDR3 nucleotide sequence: TGTGCCAGCAGCAGTGGGGTGCAGCCAGAAGCTTTCTTT. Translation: CASSSGVQPEAFF. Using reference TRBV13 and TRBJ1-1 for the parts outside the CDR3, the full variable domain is AAGVIQSPRHLIKEKRETATLKCYPIPRHDTVYWYQQGPGQDPQFLISFYEKMQSDKGSIPDRFSAQQFSDYHSELNMSSLELGDSALYFCASSSGVQPEAFFGQGTRLTVV.

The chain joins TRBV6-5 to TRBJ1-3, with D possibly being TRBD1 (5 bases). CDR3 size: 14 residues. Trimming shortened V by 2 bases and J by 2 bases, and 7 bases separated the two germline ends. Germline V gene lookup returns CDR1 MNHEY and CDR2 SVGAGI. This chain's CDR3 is CASSYGGTGNTIYF. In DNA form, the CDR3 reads TGTGCCAGCAGTTACGGGGGGACTGGAAACACCATATATTTT.

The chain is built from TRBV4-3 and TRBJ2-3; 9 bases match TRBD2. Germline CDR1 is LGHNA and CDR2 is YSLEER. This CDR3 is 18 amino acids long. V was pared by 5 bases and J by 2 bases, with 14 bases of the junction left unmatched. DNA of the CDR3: TGCGCCAGCAGCTACCGCTGGGGGCGGGGGGGCTACACAGATACGCAGTATTTT. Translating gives CASSYRWGRGGYTDTQYF.

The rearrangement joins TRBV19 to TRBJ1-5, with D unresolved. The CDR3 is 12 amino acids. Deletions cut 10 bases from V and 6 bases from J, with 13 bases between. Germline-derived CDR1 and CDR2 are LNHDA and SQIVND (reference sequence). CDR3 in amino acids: CATGRLGQPQHF. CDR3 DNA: TGTGCCACCGGGAGACTGGGTCAGCCCCAGCATTTT.